Each of the 14 T cell receptor beta chains below was sequenced from the same sample in a study of T cells in Graves' hyperthyroidism and ophthalmopathy. Authors of the study amplified TCR beta CDR3 regions from RNA transcripts. The HTBI set primed first-round TCR CDR3 RT-PCR. MiXCR, applied by TCRdb to the multiplex PCR reads, yields one record per CDR3 protein. The sample includes nearly 600,000 distinct CDR3 sequences, over 12% of them seen just once. The sequencing input was blood. These receptors originate from a woman younger than 30 with Graves' ophthalmopathy.

The V gene is TRBV28, the J gene TRBJ1-3, with 11 bases matching TRBD1. CDR3 length equals 16 residues. Looked up from germline, CDR1 is MDHEN and CDR2 is SYDVKM. V shed 3 bases and J 2 bases; nucleotides not matched to a gene: 3. CDR3 sequence (DNA): TGTGCCAGCAGTTTCCAGGGACAGGGGGCTGGAAACACCATATATTTT. It is translated as CASSFQGQGAGNTIYF. Based on the CDR3 plus reference TRBV28 and TRBJ1-3, the full variable domain is DVKVTQSSRYLVKRTGEKVFLECVQDMDHENMFWYRQDPGLGLRLIYFSYDVKMKEKGDIPEGYSVSREKKERFSLILESASTNQTSMYLCASSFQGQGAGNTIYFGEGSWLTVV.

Only one count was recorded for this clonotype. The chain uses TRBV19 and TRBJ2-7; tentative D call: TRBD2 (6 bases). CDR1 is LNHDA, CDR2 SQIVND, per germline (reference sequence). CDR3 length: 16 amino acids. Trimming removed 6 bases at V and 3 bases at J, with 21 bases between. The CDR3, as DNA: TGTGCCAGTAGGCCATCTCTTTGGACTACAGACTACGAGCAGTACTTC. Encoded protein: CASRPSLWTTDYEQYF.

A few counts support this clonotype. CDR3 loop: CASGGGGAYEQYF. DNA for the CDR3: TGTGCCAGCGGGGGGGGCGGGGCCTACGAGCAGTACTTC. This chain connects TRBV27 to TRBJ2-7; a weak D match, TRBD2 (7 bases). V was shortened by 8 bases and J by 2 bases, with 13 bases between the two germline ends. The CDR3 runs to 13 residues. The germline V gene encodes CDR1 MNHEY and CDR2 SMNVEV (reference sequence).

This chain joins TRBV4-1 and TRBJ2-1; 14 bases are a match to TRBD2. Germline V gene sequence: CDR1 MGHRA, CDR2 YSYEKL. The V gene end was trimmed by 3 bases and the J gene end by 2 bases; junction bases not matched to a gene: 6. The CDR3 is made up of 18 amino acids. The CDR3 DNA follows: TGCGCCAGCAGCCAGTCCAGGACTAGCGGGAGGACCTACAATGAGCAGTTCTTC. Protein: CASSQSRTSGRTYNEQFF.

This clonotype was observed a few times. V gene TRBV7-2 combines with J gene TRBJ1-5; 8 bases are a match to TRBD1. The CDR3 has 13 amino acids. V dropped 4 bases and J dropped 9; count of bases not matched to a gene: 5. In germline, CDR1 is SGHTA, CDR2 FQGNSA. The chain's CDR3 is CASSWTGNRPQHF. The CDR3 nucleotides read TGTGCCAGCAGCTGGACAGGGAACCGGCCCCAGCATTTT.

In this sample, this clonotype turned up many times. The genes are TRBV27 and TRBJ2-1; tentative D call: TRBD2 (5 bases). Trimming removed 3 bases at V and 4 bases at J, with 16 bases between. CDR1 and CDR2 from the germline V gene are MNHEY and SMNVEV (reference sequence). CDR3 length equals 16 residues. CDR3 sequence (DNA): TGTGCCAGCAGTTTTTTTGAGCGGCGATCTTACAATGAGCAGTTCTTC. Translated: CASSFFERRSYNEQFF.

There are many counts of this clonotype. The chain uses TRBV28 and TRBJ2-3; 12 bases fit TRBD1. CDR3 length equals 13 residues. Germline loops: CDR1 MDHEN, CDR2 SYDVKM. V gave up 9 bases and J gave up 6 bases; unmatched junction bases: 4. The CDR3 is CASWDRGPDTQYF. CDR3 DNA sequence: TGTGCCAGTTGGGACAGGGGGCCTGATACGCAGTATTTT.

This clonotype showed up just once. This chain connects TRBV6-1 to TRBJ1-1; D not resolved. CDR3 length equals 14 residues. Between the trimmed V and J ends, which lost 6 bases and 4 bases, there was a span of 15 bases. In germline, CDR1 is MNHNS, CDR2 SASEGT. CDR3 loop: CASRAPSDSTEAFF. CDR3 nucleotides: TGTGCCAGCAGGGCCCCCTCGGATAGCACTGAAGCTTTCTTT.

At least ten counts were recorded for this clonotype. The CDR3, as DNA: TGTGCCAGCAGTCCAGGGCCCCTCAAGGACTATGGCTACACCTTC. It yields the protein CASSPGPLKDYGYTF. The V gene is TRBV28, the J gene TRBJ1-2; possible D gene TRBD1, 5 bases. V shed 5 bases and J shed 3 bases, with 16 bases lying between them. The CDR3 has 15 amino acids. Germline loops: CDR1 MDHEN, CDR2 SYDVKM.

This clonotype was seen at least ten times. The V and J genes are TRBV18 and TRBJ2-5; D is uncertain. This CDR3 spans 13 amino acids. Germline CDR1 and CDR2: KGHSH and LQKENI. The V end was cut by 5 bases, the J end by 2 bases, with 9 bases between. The CDR3 DNA reads as TGTGCCAGCTCAGGGGATTTACAAGAGACCCAGTACTTC. Its translation: CASSGDLQETQYF.

This clonotype was picked up a small number of times. V is TRBV27 and J is TRBJ2-7; D may match TRBD1 or TRBD2 (5 bases each). Germline V CDR1 and CDR2: MNHEY, SMNVEV (reference sequence). This CDR3 region has 14 residues. The V end lost 7 bases, the J end lost 0 bases, and 13 bases lay between the germline ends. In DNA form, the CDR3 reads TGTGCCAGCACCTGGGGCGGGCCCTCCTACGAGCAGTACTTC. Translating it yields CASTWGGPSYEQYF.

The chain links TRBV5-1 to TRBJ1-1; D not certain. The germline V and J ends were trimmed by 4 bases and 1 base, with 11 bases remaining between them. From germline, CDR1 is SGHRS and CDR2 YFSETQ. The CDR3 loop spans 14 amino acids. CDR3: CASSTGTENTEAFF. CDR3 in DNA: TGCGCCAGCAGCACGGGAACAGAGAACACTGAAGCTTTCTTT.

This clonotype was recorded at least ten times. V gene TRBV7-2 combines with J gene TRBJ2-5; D ambiguous. CDR1 SGHTA and CDR2 FQGNSA come from the germline V gene. V was shortened by 1 base and J by 4 bases, with 13 bases between the two germline ends. CDR3 length: 15 amino acids. CDR3 sequence: CASSLVRFRVETQYF. In DNA, the CDR3 is TGTGCCAGCAGCTTAGTTCGGTTCCGGGTAGAGACCCAGTACTTC. Together with reference TRBV7-2 and TRBJ2-5, the CDR3 gives the full variable domain: GAGVSQSPSNKVTEKGKDVELRCDPISGHTALYWYRQSLGQGLEFLIYFQGNSAPDKSGLPSDRFSAERTGGSVSTLTIQRTQQEDSAVYLCASSLVRFRVETQYFGPGTRLLVL.

This clonotype was counted ten times or more. The chain carries TRBV27 and TRBJ2-7; D possibly corresponds to TRBD2 (5 bases). Germline V CDR1 and CDR2: MNHEY, SMNVEV (reference sequence). Trimming shortened V by 5 bases and J by 0 bases, and 20 bases separated the two germline ends. The CDR3 is made up of 17 amino acids. In nucleotides, the CDR3 is TGTGCCAGCAGTCCCCCCGGTCATCGGGGAAGCTCCTACGAGCAGTACTTC. Its translation: CASSPPGHRGSSYEQYF.